Following are 6 T cell receptor beta chains from one sample sequenced in a study of cytomegalovirus exposure and HLA in healthy donors. Sequencing was performed with immunoSEQ multiplex PCR; in TCRdb, only in-frame clones are kept and a portion is missing. The repertoire holds fewer than 200,000 clones, with about 86% as singletons. The source material was PBMCs. The origin of the receptors is a woman between 25 and 40 years old in good health and CMV-seronegative.

This rearrangement joins TRBV5-8 to TRBJ2-1, with D maybe TRBD2 (7 bases). Germline CDR1 and CDR2: SGHTS and YDEGEE. Deletions cut 0 bases from V and 0 bases from J, with 16 bases between. The CDR3 consists of 18 residues. CDR3 sequence reads: CASSLVKIGGHSYNEQFF. CDR3 nucleotide sequence: TGTGCCAGCAGCTTGGTCAAGATCGGGGGGCACTCCTACAATGAGCAGTTCTTC.

This clone was seen only a few times. V gene TRBV10-3 combines with J gene TRBJ2-7, with D perhaps matching TRBD1 (5 bases). Deletions cut 2 bases from V and 3 bases from J, with 17 bases between. The CDR3 has 16 amino acids. Germline V CDR1 and CDR2: ENHRY, SYGVKD. The CDR3 protein is CAISEVGRGQDYEQYF. The CDR3 DNA follows: TGTGCCATCAGTGAGGTTGGTAGGGGCCAGGACTACGAGCAGTACTTC.

The chain couples TRBV7-6 to TRBJ2-7; TRBD2 agrees at 8 bases. The CDR3 consists of 15 residues. The germline CDR1 and CDR2 sequences are SGHVS and FNYEAQ. Trimming at V came to 5 bases and at J to 4 bases, leaving 10 bases not matched to a gene. This CDR3 reads CASSLGTSSAYEQYF. Written as DNA, the CDR3 is TGTGCCAGCAGCCTGGGGACTAGTTCCGCATACGAGCAGTACTTC.

The gene calls are TRBV9 and TRBJ1-5; TRBD1 is a possible D gene (5 bases). Germline V gene lookup returns CDR1 SGDLS and CDR2 YYNGEE. Trimming cost V 5 bases and J 4 bases, with 16 bases left between them. CDR3 length equals 15 residues. The CDR3 is CASRSLDRENQPQHF. In nucleotides, the CDR3 is TGTGCCAGCAGATCCCTCGACAGAGAAAATCAGCCCCAGCATTTT. The full variable domain, completed using reference TRBV9 and TRBJ1-5, is DSGVTQTPKHLITATGQRVTLRCSPRSGDLSVYWYQQSLDQGLQFLIQYYNGEERAKGNILERFSAQQFPDLHSELNLSSLELGDSALYFCASRSLDRENQPQHFGDGTRLSIL.

The chain combines TRBV7-6 with TRBJ1-2, with unresolved D. The CDR3 length is 17 residues. The germline V and J ends were trimmed by 0 bases and 4 bases, with 18 bases remaining between them. CDR1 and CDR2 from the germline V gene are SGHVS and FNYEAQ. Written as DNA, the CDR3 is TGTGCCAGCAGCTTAGCTACACCACAGTCTCAAGCCTATGGCTACACCTTC. Its translation is CASSLATPQSQAYGYTF.

J is TRBJ2-3 and V is TRBV12-5; 7 nucleotides match TRBD1. The CDR3 consists of 18 residues. Germline CDR1 and CDR2: LGHNT and FRNRAP. V lost 2 bases, J lost 1 base, and 12 bases stayed unmatched. Here the CDR3 DNA reads TGTGCTAGTGGTTTGACCAAAATGGACAGGTTAGGCACAGATACGCAGTATTTT. This translates into CASGLTKMDRLGTDTQYF.